The source of this T cell receptor beta chain is a study of blood T cell repertoires in COVID-19. Study information: The United States, Italy and Spain provided the acute and convalescent COVID-19 samples. The cDNA or gDNA used as material had been derived from T cells, B-cell-depleted T cells, or PBMCs.

The CDR3 covers 16 residues. V was pared by 6 bases and J by 7 bases, with 11 bases of the junction left unmatched. Germline lookup yields CDR1 MDHEN and CDR2 SYDVKM. Authors' processing steps: Amplification from reference gene primers served as the basis for estimated nucleated cell counts. Clones were read by immunoSEQ multiplex PCR, and TCRdb kept only the in-frame ones, dropping some. The DNA gave D and trimming, while V, J and clone size come from that table. The sample includes approximately 73,000 clones, roughly 89% seen only once; the top ten take approximately 8.9%. J is TRBJ2-2 and V is TRBV28; 10 nucleotides align to TRBD1. The clonotype originates from a man older than 75 with acute or convalescent COVID-19. The material sequenced was peripheral blood. In DNA, the CDR3 is TGTGCCAGCAGCCGATTGACAGGGGGCAGGGTCGGGGAGCTGTTTTTT. Translated: CASSRLTGGRVGELFF.